The rows below give T cell receptor beta chains drawn from one sample of a study of T cells after yellow fever vaccination. TCRdb called the 5' RACE reads again in MiXCR, with one record for every CDR3 protein. The table has under 90,000 distinct CDR3 sequences, approximately 6.1% seen once. The material sequenced was CD8+ T cells sorted from PBMCs, taken more than 40 days after the first yellow fever vaccination. The receptors stem from a young man who received the YFV17D yellow fever vaccine. CDR3s include the opening cysteine and the closing phenylalanine or tryptophan. Fields, in order: D gene, clone size, V gene, J gene, CDR3 protein, CDR3 DNA. The D gene is left open where the match is weak. Clone sizes are given selectively: once, few, many, or a class where the clone is expanded.

D: TRBD1
size: few
V: TRBV20-1
J: TRBJ2-5
CDR3: CCAQRRTGRMETQYF
DNA: TGCTGTGCCCAAAGACGGACAGGAAGAATGGAGACCCAGTACTTC

D: NA
size: many
V: TRBV6-5
J: TRBJ2-1
CDR3: CASSTALGENNEQFF
DNA: TGTGCCAGCTCGACTGCCTTAGGGGAGAACAATGAGCAGTTCTTC

D: NA
size: many
V: TRBV7-2
J: TRBJ2-3
CDR3: CASSSFGGGSTDTQYF
DNA: TGTGCCAGCAGCTCCTTTGGTGGGGGAAGCACAGATACGCAGTATTTT

D: NA
size: NA
V: TRBV4-1
J: TRBJ2-1
CDR3: CASSQEPLFYNEQFF
DNA: TGCGCCAGCAGCCAAGAACCCCTTTTCTACAATGAGCAGTTCTTC

D: NA
size: many
V: TRBV12-3/TRBV12-4
J: TRBJ1-1
CDR3: CASSLGGAGTNTEAFF
DNA: TGTGCCAGCAGTCTAGGGGGGGCAGGGACGAACACTGAAGCTTTCTTT

D: TRBD1
size: few
V: TRBV6-1
J: TRBJ1-6
CDR3: CASRTTGGYNSPLHF
DNA: TGTGCCAGCAGAACGACAGGGGGCTATAATTCACCCCTCCACTTT

D: TRBD2
size: many
V: TRBV19
J: TRBJ2-1
CDR3: CASNPLAGYNEQFF
DNA: TGTGCCAGTAATCCCCTAGCGGGGTACAATGAGCAGTTCTTC

D: NA
size: many
V: TRBV14
J: TRBJ2-1
CDR3: CASSHGLSYNEQFF
DNA: TGTGCCAGCAGCCACGGCCTGAGCTACAATGAGCAGTTCTTC

D: TRBD2
size: NA
V: TRBV15
J: TRBJ2-1
CDR3: CATSRDPLERGSYNNEQFF
DNA: TGTGCCACCAGCAGAGATCCCCTAGAGCGGGGGTCCTATAACAATGAGCAGTTCTTC

D: NA
size: few
V: TRBV12-3/TRBV12-4
J: TRBJ2-7
CDR3: CASSLFGDWNEQYF
DNA: TGTGCCAGCAGTTTGTTCGGGGATTGGAACGAGCAGTACTTC

D: NA
size: few
V: TRBV25-1
J: TRBJ1-5
CDR3: CASSPGSSGPQHF
DNA: TGTGCCAGCAGCCCAGGTTCAAGTGGGCCCCAGCATTTT

D: NA
size: many
V: TRBV7-9
J: TRBJ2-1
CDR3: CASSSLADLNEQFF
DNA: TGTGCCAGCAGCTCTTTAGCGGACCTCAATGAGCAGTTCTTC

D: NA
size: few
V: TRBV29-1
J: TRBJ2-1
CDR3: CSVEENLWGAEEQFF
DNA: TGCAGCGTTGAAGAAAACCTATGGGGGGCGGAGGAGCAGTTCTTC

D: NA
size: NA
V: TRBV7-2
J: TRBJ2-3
CDR3: CASSSTSTRTDTQYF
DNA: TGTGCCAGCAGCAGCACCTCGACCCGCACAGATACGCAGTATTTT

D: TRBD1
size: few
V: TRBV12-3/TRBV12-4
J: TRBJ2-1
CDR3: CASSWDRGLRSYNEQFF
DNA: TGTGCCAGCAGTTGGGACAGGGGATTACGCTCCTACAATGAGCAGTTCTTC

D: NA
size: many
V: TRBV4-1
J: TRBJ2-7
CDR3: CASSQGVGEQYF
DNA: TGCGCCAGCAGCCAAGGGGTTGGCGAGCAGTACTTC

D: NA
size: few
V: TRBV19
J: TRBJ2-6
CDR3: CASSRVLPGANVLTF
DNA: TGTGCCAGTAGTAGGGTTTTGCCTGGGGCCAACGTCCTGACTTTC

D: NA
size: many
V: TRBV7-9
J: TRBJ1-1
CDR3: CASSFGSTEAFF
DNA: TGTGCCAGCAGCTTTGGGAGCACTGAAGCTTTCTTT

D: NA
size: few
V: TRBV10-3
J: TRBJ1-1
CDR3: CAISEDRRNTEAFF
DNA: TGTGCCATCAGTGAGGACAGGAGGAACACTGAAGCTTTCTTT

D: TRBD1
size: many
V: TRBV27
J: TRBJ1-5
CDR3: CASSLSGTGIQPQHF
DNA: TGTGCCAGCAGTTTATCAGGGACAGGGATTCAGCCCCAGCATTTT

D: NA
size: many
V: TRBV7-2
J: TRBJ2-7
CDR3: CASSWGGGYEQYF
DNA: TGTGCCAGCAGCTGGGGAGGAGGGTACGAGCAGTACTTC

D: NA
size: NA
V: TRBV28
J: TRBJ1-2
CDR3: CASSFEGTGYGYTF
DNA: TGTGCCAGCAGTTTTGAGGGAACGGGGTATGGCTACACCTTC

D: NA
size: many
V: TRBV6-6
J: TRBJ2-2
CDR3: CASRGPDTGELFF
DNA: TGTGCCAGCAGGGGACCCGACACCGGGGAGCTGTTTTTT

D: TRBD1
size: NA
V: TRBV5-1
J: TRBJ2-2
CDR3: CASSLEGGYTGELFF
DNA: TGCGCCAGCAGCTTGGAAGGGGGCTACACCGGGGAGCTGTTTTTT

D: NA
size: many
V: TRBV7-9
J: TRBJ1-1
CDR3: CASSLPRDYTEAFF
DNA: TGTGCCAGCAGCTTACCAAGGGATTACACTGAAGCTTTCTTT

D: NA
size: NA
V: TRBV6-1
J: TRBJ2-1
CDR3: CASSTRGYNEQFF
DNA: TGTGCCAGCAGTACAAGGGGCTACAATGAGCAGTTCTTC

D: NA
size: NA
V: TRBV5-5
J: TRBJ2-7
CDR3: CASSTGKGMGSYEQYF
DNA: TGTGCCAGCAGCACGGGCAAGGGGATGGGGTCCTACGAGCAGTACTTC

D: TRBD1
size: many
V: TRBV6-2/TRBV6-3
J: TRBJ1-1
CDR3: CASSPRTGPSQGEAFF
DNA: TGTGCCAGCAGTCCCCGGACAGGGCCAAGTCAGGGTGAAGCTTTCTTT

D: NA
size: many
V: TRBV9
J: TRBJ1-6
CDR3: CASSPWTTYNSPLHF
DNA: TGTGCCAGCAGCCCCTGGACTACCTATAATTCACCCCTCCACTTT

D: NA
size: many
V: TRBV7-9
J: TRBJ2-5
CDR3: CASSPPRQGFSQETQYF
DNA: TGTGCCAGCAGCCCCCCCAGGCAGGGGTTTTCCCAAGAGACCCAGTACTTC

D: TRBD1
size: few
V: TRBV12-3/TRBV12-4
J: TRBJ2-5
CDR3: CASSLRQGETQYF
DNA: TGTGCCAGCAGTTTAAGACAGGGGGAGACCCAGTACTTC

D: NA
size: many
V: TRBV24-1
J: TRBJ1-2
CDR3: CATSDTGTNYGYTF
DNA: TGTGCCACCAGTGATACCGGGACAAACTATGGCTACACCTTC

D: NA
size: many
V: TRBV4-1
J: TRBJ2-2
CDR3: CASSRDTGELFF
DNA: TGCGCCAGCAGCCGAGACACCGGGGAGCTGTTTTTT

D: TRBD2
size: NA
V: TRBV5-1
J: TRBJ2-3
CDR3: CASSLNGLAGGFADTQYF
DNA: TGCGCCAGCAGCTTGAATGGACTAGCGGGGGGATTCGCAGATACGCAGTATTTT

D: TRBD2
size: NA
V: TRBV6-5
J: TRBJ2-1
CDR3: CASSYSASGASYNEQFF
DNA: TGTGCCAGCAGTTACTCGGCTAGCGGGGCCTCCTACAATGAGCAGTTCTTC

D: TRBD1
size: many
V: TRBV14
J: TRBJ2-7
CDR3: CASSQDVTGGAWYEQYF
DNA: TGTGCCAGCAGCCAAGATGTTACAGGGGGCGCATGGTACGAGCAGTACTTC

D: NA
size: many
V: TRBV4-1
J: TRBJ2-2
CDR3: CASSQGGRMFF
DNA: TGCGCCAGCAGCCAAGGGGGAAGGATGTTTTTT

D: NA
size: many
V: TRBV4-3
J: TRBJ2-3
CDR3: CASSQTADTQYF
DNA: TGCGCCAGCAGCCAGACTGCAGATACGCAGTATTTT

D: TRBD2
size: many
V: TRBV6-5
J: TRBJ2-7
CDR3: CASSYSSGALKYYEQYF
DNA: TGTGCCAGCAGTTACTCTAGCGGGGCCCTCAAATACTACGAGCAGTACTTC

D: NA
size: NA
V: TRBV15
J: TRBJ1-3
CDR3: CATGTRVAGNTIYF
DNA: TGTGCCACCGGCACCAGGGTTGCTGGAAACACCATATATTTT

D: TRBD1
size: NA
V: TRBV4-3
J: TRBJ2-1
CDR3: CASSQGQGYNEQFF
DNA: TGCGCCAGCAGCCAAGGACAGGGATACAATGAGCAGTTCTTC

D: NA
size: many
V: TRBV20-1
J: TRBJ1-1
CDR3: CSARKGGNTEAFF
DNA: TGCAGTGCCCGGAAAGGGGGGAACACTGAAGCTTTCTTT

D: TRBD1
size: few
V: TRBV5-1
J: TRBJ2-1
CDR3: CASSTGQGFGNEQFF
DNA: TGCGCCAGCAGCACGGGACAGGGCTTTGGGAATGAGCAGTTCTTC